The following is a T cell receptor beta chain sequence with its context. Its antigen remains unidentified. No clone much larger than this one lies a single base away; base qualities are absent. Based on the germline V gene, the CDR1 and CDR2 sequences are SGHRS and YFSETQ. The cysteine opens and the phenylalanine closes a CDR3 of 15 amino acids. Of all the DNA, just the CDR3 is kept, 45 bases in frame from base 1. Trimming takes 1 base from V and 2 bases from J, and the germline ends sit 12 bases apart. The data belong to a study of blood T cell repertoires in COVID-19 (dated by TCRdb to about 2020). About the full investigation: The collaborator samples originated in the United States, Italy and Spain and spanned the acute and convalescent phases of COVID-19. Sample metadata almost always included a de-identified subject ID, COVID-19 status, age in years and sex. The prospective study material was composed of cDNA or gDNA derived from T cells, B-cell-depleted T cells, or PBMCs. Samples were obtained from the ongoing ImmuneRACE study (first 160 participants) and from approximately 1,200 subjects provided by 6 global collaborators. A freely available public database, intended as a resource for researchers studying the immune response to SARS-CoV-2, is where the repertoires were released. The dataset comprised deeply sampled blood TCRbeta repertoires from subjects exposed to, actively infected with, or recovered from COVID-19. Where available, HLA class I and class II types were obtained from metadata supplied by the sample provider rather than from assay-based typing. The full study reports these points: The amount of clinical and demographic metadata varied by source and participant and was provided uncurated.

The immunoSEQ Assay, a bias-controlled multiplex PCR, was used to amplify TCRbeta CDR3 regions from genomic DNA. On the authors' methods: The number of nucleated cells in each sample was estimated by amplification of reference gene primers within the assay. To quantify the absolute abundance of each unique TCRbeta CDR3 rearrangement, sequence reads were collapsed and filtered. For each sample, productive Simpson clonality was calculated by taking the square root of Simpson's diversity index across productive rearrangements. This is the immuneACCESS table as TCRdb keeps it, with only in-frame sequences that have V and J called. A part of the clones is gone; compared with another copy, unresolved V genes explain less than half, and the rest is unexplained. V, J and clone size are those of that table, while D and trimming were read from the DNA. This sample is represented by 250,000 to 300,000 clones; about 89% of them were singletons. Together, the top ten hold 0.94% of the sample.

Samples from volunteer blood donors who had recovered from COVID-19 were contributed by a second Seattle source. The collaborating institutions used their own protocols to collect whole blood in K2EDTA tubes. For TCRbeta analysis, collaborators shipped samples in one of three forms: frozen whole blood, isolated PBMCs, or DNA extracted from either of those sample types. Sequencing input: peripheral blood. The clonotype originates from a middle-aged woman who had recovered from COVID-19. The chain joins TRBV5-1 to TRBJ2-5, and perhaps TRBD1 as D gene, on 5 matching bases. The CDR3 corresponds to CASSLLGQGQETQYF. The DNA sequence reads TGCGCCAGCAGCTTGTTAGGGCAGGGACAAGAGACCCAGTACTTC. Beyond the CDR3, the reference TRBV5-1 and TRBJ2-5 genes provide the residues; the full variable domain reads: KAGVTQTPRYLIKTRGQQVTLSCSPISGHRSVSWYQQTPGQGLQFLFEYFSETQRNKGNFPGRFSGRQFSNSRSEMNVSTLELGDSALYLCASSLLGQGQETQYFGPGTRLLVL.